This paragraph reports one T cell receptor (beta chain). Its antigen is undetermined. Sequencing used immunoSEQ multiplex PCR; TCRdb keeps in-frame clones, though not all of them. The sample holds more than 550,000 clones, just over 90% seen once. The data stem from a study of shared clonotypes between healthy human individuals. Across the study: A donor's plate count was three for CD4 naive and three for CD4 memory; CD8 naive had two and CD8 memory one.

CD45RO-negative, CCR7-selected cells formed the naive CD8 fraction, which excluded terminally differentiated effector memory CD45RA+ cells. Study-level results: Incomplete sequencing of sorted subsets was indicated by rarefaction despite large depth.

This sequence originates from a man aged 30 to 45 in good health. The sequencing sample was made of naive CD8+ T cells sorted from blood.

The CDR3 coding sequence is TGTGCCAGCAGGATCGACAGGGCCAAAAACATTCAGTACTTC. Amino acids: CASRIDRAKNIQYF. The chain joins TRBV7-2 to TRBJ2-4; weak D call: TRBD1 (6 bases). Germline V gene lookup returns CDR1 SGHTA and CDR2 FQGNSA. This CDR3 has 14 residues. Trimming removed 6 bases from V and 1 base from J, with 10 bases in between. Based on the CDR3 plus reference TRBV7-2 and TRBJ2-4, the full variable domain is GAGVSQSPSNKVTEKGKDVELRCDPISGHTALYWYRQSLGQGLEFLIYFQGNSAPDKSGLPSDRFSAERTGGSVSTLTIQRTQQEDSAVYLCASRIDRAKNIQYFGAGTRLSVL.